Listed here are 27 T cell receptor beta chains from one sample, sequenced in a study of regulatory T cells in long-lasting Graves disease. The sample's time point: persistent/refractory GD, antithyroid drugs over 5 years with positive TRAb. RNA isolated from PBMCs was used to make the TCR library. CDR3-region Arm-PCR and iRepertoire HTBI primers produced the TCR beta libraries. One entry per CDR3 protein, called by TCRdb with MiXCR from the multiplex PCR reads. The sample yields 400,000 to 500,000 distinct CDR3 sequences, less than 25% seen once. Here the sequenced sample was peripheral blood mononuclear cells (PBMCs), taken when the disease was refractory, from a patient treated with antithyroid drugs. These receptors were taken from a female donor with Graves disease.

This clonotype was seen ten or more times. The CDR3 region is CSVPVLREGRETQYF. The CDR3 DNA follows: TGCAGTGTCCCGGTCCTGCGGGAGGGCCGAGAGACCCAGTACTTC. This rearrangement joins TRBV20-1 to TRBJ2-5; TRBD2 agrees at 9 bases. The CDR3 covers 15 residues. Germline CDR1 and CDR2: DFQATT and SNEGSKA (reference sequence). The junction had 13 bases not matched to a gene; V was cut back by 7 bases and J by 4 bases.

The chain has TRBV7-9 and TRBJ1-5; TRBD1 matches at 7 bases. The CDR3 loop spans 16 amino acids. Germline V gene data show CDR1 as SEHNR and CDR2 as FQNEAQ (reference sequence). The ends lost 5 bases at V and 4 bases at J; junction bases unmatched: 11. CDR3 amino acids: CASSPGGSGQNQPQHF. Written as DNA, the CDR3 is TGTGCCAGCAGCCCAGGGGGGTCAGGGCAAAATCAGCCCCAGCATTTT.

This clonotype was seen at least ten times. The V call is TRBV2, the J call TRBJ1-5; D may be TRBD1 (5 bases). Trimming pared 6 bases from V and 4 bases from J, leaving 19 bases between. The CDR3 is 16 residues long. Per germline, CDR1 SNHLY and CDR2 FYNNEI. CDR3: CASSGGNAGLNQPQHF. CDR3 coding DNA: TGTGCCAGCAGCGGGGGAAATGCCGGACTGAATCAGCCCCAGCATTTT.

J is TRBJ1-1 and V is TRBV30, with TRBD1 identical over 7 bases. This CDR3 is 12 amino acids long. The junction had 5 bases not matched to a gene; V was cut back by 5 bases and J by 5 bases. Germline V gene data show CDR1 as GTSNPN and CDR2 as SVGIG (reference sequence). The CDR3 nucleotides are TGTGCCTGGGGGGACAGTGGGACTGAAGCTTTCTTT. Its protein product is CAWGDSGTEAFF.

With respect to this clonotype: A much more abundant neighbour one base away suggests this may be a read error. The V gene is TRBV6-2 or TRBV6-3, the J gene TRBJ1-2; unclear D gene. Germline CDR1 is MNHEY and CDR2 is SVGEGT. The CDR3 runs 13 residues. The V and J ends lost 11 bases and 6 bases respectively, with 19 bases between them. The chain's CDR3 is CAGTLAAGNGYTF. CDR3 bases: TGTGCCGGCACCCTAGCTGCGGGAAATGGCTACACCTTC.

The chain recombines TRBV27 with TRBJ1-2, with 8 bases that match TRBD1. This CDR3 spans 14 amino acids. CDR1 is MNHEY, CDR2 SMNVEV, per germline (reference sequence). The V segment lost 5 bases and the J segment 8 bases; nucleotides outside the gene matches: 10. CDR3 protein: CASSPRTGRGGYTF. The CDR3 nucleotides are TGTGCCAGCAGTCCCCGGACAGGGAGGGGCGGCTACACCTTC.

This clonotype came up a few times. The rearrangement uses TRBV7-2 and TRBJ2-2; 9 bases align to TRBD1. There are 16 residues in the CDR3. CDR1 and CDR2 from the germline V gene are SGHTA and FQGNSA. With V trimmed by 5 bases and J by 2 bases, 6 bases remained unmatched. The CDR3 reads CASSLRDRVNTGELFF. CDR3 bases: TGTGCCAGCAGCCTCCGGGACAGGGTAAACACCGGGGAGCTGTTTTTT.

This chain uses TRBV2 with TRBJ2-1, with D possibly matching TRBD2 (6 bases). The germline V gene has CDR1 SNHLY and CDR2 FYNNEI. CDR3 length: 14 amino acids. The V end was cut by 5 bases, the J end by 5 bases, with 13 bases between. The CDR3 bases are TGTGCCAGCAGTAATGGACTAACAAACAATGAGCAGTTCTTC. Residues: CASSNGLTNNEQFF.

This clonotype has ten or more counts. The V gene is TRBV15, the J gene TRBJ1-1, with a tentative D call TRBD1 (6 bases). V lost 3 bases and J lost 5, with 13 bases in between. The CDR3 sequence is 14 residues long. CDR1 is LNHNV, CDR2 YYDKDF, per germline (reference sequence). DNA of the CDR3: TGTGCCACCAGCAGGAAACAGGGACGGACTGAAGCTTTCTTT. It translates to CATSRKQGRTEAFF.

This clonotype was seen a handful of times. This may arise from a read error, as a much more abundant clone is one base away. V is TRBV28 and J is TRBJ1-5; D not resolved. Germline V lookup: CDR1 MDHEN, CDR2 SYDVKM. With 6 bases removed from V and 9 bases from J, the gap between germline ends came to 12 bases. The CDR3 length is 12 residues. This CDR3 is CASSLTDRPQHF. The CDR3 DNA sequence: TGTGCCAGCAGCCTGACGGATCGGCCCCAGCATTTT.

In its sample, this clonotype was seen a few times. CDR3 amino acids: CASGTFIEAFF. CDR3 bases: TGTGCCAGCGGGACATTTATCGAAGCTTTCTTT. The chain couples TRBV13 to TRBJ1-1; perhaps TRBD1 as D (6 bases). Germline-derived CDR1 and CDR2 are PRHDT and FYEKMQ (reference sequence). This CDR3 comprises 11 residues. Trimming stripped 8 bases from V and 8 bases from J, with 12 bases between.

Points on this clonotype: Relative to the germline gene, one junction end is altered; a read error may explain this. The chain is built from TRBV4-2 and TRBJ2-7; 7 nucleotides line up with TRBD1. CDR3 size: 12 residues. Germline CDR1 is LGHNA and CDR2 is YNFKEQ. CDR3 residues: CASSLGQEVREF. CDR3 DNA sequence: TGTGCCAGCAGCCTCGGACAGGAAGTGAGAGAATTC.

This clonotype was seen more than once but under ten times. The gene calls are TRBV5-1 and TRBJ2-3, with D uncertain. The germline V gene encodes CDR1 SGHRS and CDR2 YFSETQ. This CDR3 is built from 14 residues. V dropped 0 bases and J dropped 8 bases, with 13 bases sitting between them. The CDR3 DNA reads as TGCGCCAGCAGCTTGGGAGTCTCGCCCACTACGCAGTATTTT. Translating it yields CASSLGVSPTTQYF.

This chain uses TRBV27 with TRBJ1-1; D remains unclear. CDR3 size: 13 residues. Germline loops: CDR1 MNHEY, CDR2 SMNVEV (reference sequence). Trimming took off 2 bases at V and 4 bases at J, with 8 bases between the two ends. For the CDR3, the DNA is TGTGCCAGCAGTTTAAACACGGGCACTGAAGCTTTCTTT. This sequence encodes CASSLNTGTEAFF.

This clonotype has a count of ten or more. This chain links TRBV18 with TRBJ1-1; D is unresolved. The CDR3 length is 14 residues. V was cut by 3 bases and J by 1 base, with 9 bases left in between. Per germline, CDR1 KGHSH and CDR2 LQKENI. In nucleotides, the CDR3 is TGTGCCAGCTCACCCTCCGGGCCGAACACTGAAGCTTTCTTT. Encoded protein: CASSPSGPNTEAFF.

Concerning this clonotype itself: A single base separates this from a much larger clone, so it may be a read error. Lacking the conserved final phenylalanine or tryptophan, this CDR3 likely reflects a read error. CDR3 in DNA: TGTGCCAGTAGTACCGATAGCGGGTATTACTCCTACAATGAGCAGTTCTCC. It yields the protein CASSTDSGYYSYNEQFS. V is TRBV19 and J is TRBJ2-1, with 7 bases aligning to TRBD2. Germline V gene data show CDR1 as LNHDA and CDR2 as SQIVND (reference sequence). V dropped 4 bases and J dropped 0; count of bases not matched to a gene: 9. The CDR3 is 17 residues long.

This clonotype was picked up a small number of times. As DNA, the CDR3 is TGTGCCAGCAGCTTAATGGGTGAACCAAAAAACATTCAGTACTTC. Translation gives CASSLMGEPKNIQYF. The chain is built from TRBV7-2 and TRBJ2-4; unclear D gene. The CDR3 sequence is 15 residues long. V shed 2 bases and J shed 4 bases, with 12 bases lying between them. Germline lookup yields CDR1 SGHTA and CDR2 FQGNSA.

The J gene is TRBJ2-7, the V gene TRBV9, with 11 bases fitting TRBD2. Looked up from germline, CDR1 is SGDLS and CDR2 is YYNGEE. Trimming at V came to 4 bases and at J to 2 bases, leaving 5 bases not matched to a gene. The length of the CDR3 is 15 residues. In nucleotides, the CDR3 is TGTGCCAGCAGCATCGGGACTAGCGGTCCCTACGAGCAGTACTTC. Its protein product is CASSIGTSGPYEQYF.

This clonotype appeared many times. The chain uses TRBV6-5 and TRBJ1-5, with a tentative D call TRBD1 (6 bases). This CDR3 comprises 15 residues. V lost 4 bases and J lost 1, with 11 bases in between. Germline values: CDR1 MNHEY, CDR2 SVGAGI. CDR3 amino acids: CASSFQGRSNQPQHF. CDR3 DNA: TGTGCCAGCAGTTTCCAGGGGAGAAGCAATCAGCCCCAGCATTTT.

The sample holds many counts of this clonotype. CDR3 bases: TGTGCCAGCAGTTTGGGTCACTTGGCCTACGAGCAGTACTTC. Its translation is CASSLGHLAYEQYF. The rearrangement links TRBV28 to TRBJ2-7, with D unclear. CDR1 is MDHEN and CDR2 is SYDVKM in the germline V gene. This CDR3 comprises 14 residues. Trimming cost V 3 bases and J 2 bases, with 11 bases left between them.

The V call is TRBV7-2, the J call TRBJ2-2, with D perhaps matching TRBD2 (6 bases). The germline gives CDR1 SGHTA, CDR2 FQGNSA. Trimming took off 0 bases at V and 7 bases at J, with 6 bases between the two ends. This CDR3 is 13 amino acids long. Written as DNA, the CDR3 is TGTGCCAGCAGCTTAGCGGGGGGCGGGGAGCTGTTTTTT. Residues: CASSLAGGGELFF.

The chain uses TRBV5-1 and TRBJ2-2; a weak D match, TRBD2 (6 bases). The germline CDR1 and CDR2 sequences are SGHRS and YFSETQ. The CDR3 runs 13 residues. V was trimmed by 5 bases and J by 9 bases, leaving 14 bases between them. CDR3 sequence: CASRREAIRELFF. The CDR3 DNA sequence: TGCGCCAGCAGAAGGGAGGCTATTCGGGAGCTGTTTTTT.

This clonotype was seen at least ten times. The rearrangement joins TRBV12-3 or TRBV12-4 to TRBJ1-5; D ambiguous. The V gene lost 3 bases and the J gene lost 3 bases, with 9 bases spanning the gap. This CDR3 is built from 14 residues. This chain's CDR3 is CASSFLGVNQPQHF. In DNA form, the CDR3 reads TGTGCCAGCAGTTTTCTCGGGGTCAATCAGCCCCAGCATTTT.

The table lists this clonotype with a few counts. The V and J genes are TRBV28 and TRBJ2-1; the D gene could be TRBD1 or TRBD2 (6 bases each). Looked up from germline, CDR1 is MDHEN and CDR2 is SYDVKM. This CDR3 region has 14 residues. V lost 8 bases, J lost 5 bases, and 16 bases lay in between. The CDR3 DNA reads TGTGCCAGCGGAAAAGGGGGGAGGCACAATGAGCAGTTCTTC. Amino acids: CASGKGGRHNEQFF.

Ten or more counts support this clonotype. Here the CDR3 reads CASSLTYRESDEQYF. The CDR3 region has the DNA TGTGCCAGCAGCTTAACATACAGGGAGAGCGACGAGCAGTACTTC. The chain uses TRBV7-9 and TRBJ2-7; tentative D call: TRBD1 (6 bases). CDR1 and CDR2 (germline): SEHNR, FQNEAQ (reference sequence). V lost 2 bases and J lost 5, with 16 bases in between. The CDR3 is made up of 15 amino acids. Full variable domain (outside the CDR3, taken from reference TRBV7-9 and TRBJ2-7): DTGVSQNPRHKITKRGQNVTFRCDPISEHNRLYWYRQTLGQGPEFLTYFQNEAQLEKSRLLSDRFSAERPKGSFSTLEIQRTEQGDSAMYLCASSLTYRESDEQYFGPGTRLTVT.

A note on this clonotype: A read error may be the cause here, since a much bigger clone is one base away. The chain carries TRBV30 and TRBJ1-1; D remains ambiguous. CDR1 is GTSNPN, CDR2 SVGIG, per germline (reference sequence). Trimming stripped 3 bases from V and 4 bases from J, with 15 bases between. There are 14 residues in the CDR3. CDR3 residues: CAWRPPPACTEAFF. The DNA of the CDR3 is TGTGCCTGGAGACCCCCCCCAGCTTGCACTGAAGCTTTCTTT.

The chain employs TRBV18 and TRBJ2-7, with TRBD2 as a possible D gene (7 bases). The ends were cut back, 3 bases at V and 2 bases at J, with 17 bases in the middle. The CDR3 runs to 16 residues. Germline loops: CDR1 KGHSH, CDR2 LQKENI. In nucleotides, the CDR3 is TGTGCCAGCTCACCTCTCCGGGGGGCTCTAACCTACGAGCAGTACTTC. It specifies CASSPLRGALTYEQYF.